This T cell receptor beta chain was recorded in a study of T cell changes during pregnancy in multiple sclerosis. Libraries were prepared by immunoSEQ multiplex PCR; TCRdb keeps only in-frame clonotypes and omits some of them. The sample has some 100,000 clones, 75% to 95% seen once. The germline V and J ends were trimmed by 2 bases and 5 bases, with 9 bases remaining between them. CDR3 length: 14 amino acids. CDR1 ENHRY and CDR2 SYGVKD come from the germline V gene. This TCR was sampled from a female donor with multiple sclerosis, enrolled in a pregnancy study. The sample here was peripheral blood, taken in the second trimester of pregnancy. V is TRBV10-3 and J is TRBJ2-2; no clear D gene. This CDR3 is CAISETYLTGELFF. The CDR3 DNA reads TGTGCCATCAGTGAGACCTACTTAACCGGGGAGCTGTTTTTT.